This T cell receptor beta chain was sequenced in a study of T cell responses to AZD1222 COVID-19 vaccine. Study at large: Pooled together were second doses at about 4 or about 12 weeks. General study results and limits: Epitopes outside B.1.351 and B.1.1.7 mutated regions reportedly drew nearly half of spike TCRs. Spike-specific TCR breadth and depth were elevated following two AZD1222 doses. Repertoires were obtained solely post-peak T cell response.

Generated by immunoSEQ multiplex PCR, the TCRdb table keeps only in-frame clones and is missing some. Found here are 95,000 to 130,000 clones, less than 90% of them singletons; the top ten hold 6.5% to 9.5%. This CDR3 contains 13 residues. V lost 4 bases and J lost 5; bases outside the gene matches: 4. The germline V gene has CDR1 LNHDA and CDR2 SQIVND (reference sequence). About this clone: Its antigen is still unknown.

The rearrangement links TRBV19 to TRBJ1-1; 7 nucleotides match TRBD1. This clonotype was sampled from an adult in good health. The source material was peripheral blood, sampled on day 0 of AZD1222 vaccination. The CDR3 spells CASSTTGTTEAFF. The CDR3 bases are TGTGCCAGTAGTACGACAGGGACGACTGAAGCTTTCTTT.